Listed below are T cell receptor beta chains from one sample, sequenced in a study of identical twins. TCRdb reprocessed the 5' RACE reads via MiXCR and lists one record per CDR3 protein. This sample has hundreds of thousands of distinct CDR3 sequences, with roughly 8.6% found just once. In addition, the sample was reused for a study of yellow fever vaccine responses in identical twins.

Sequenced sample: memory (CD45RO+) T cells sorted from blood. These receptors came from a young woman in good health. The CDR3 runs from the conserved cysteine through the conserved F or W. D genes are given only for firm matches. Size values are once, few and many counts, or a class for expanded clones, and some rows have none.

V gene	clone size	J gene	D gene	CDR3 DNA	CDR3 protein
TRBV6-5	once	TRBJ1-4	NA	TGTGCCAGCAGTCACACTTTAAATGAAAAACTGTTTTTT	CASSHTLNEKLFF
TRBV12-3/TRBV12-4	NA	TRBJ1-5	NA	TGTGCCAGCAGTTCACAGGCTCGGAATCAGCCCCAGCATTTT	CASSSQARNQPQHF
TRBV11-2	few	TRBJ2-1	TRBD2	TGTGCCAGCAGCTTAACTAGCGGGAACCGGGATGAGCAGTTCTTC	CASSLTSGNRDEQFF
TRBV6-6	many	TRBJ1-2	NA	TGTGCCAGCAGCTACCCCAGTGAGGCTGGCTACACCTTC	CASSYPSEAGYTF
TRBV14	many	TRBJ1-1	NA	TGTGCCAGCAGCCAGGGAAGGAACACTGAAGCTTTCTTT	CASSQGRNTEAFF
TRBV6-1	few	TRBJ2-3	NA	TGTGCCAGCAGTCCCCAATCGGGGTGGGGCACAGATACGCAGTATTTT	CASSPQSGWGTDTQYF
TRBV27	many	TRBJ2-5	NA	TGTGCCAGCAGGTGGCTCCAAGAGACCCAGTACTTC	CASRWLQETQYF
TRBV7-2	few	TRBJ2-2	NA	TGTGCCAGCAGCCAGCAGCCGATCGCGAACACCGGGGAGCTGTTTTTT	CASSQQPIANTGELFF
TRBV25-1	many	TRBJ1-2	NA	TGTGCCAGCAGTGATCCCGGGGAGGCCACCTTC	CASSDPGEATF
TRBV12-3/TRBV12-4	few	TRBJ2-7	NA	TGTGCCAGCAGTCACCAGACCTGGGACCCTCTCTACGAGCAGTACTTC	CASSHQTWDPLYEQYF
TRBV10-3	many	TRBJ1-4	NA	TGTGCCACCACACAAGGCGGTAATGAAAAACTGTTTTTT	CATTQGGNEKLFF
TRBV28	many	TRBJ1-3	NA	TGTGCCAGCGTGCCCTCCGTAGTGTTCAGTGGAAACACCATATATTTT	CASVPSVVFSGNTIYF
TRBV12-5	NA	TRBJ1-5	NA	TGTGCTAGTGGTGGGGTTTATCAGCCCCAGCATTTT	CASGGVYQPQHF
TRBV5-1	NA	TRBJ2-5	NA	TGCGCCAGCAGCCTGACTGACCAAGAGACCCAGTACTTC	CASSLTDQETQYF
TRBV7-9	few	TRBJ2-1	TRBD2	TGTGCCAGCAGCTTATCGGGAGGGCCGAAGGAGCAGTTCTTC	CASSLSGGPKEQFF
TRBV28	many	TRBJ2-7	TRBD2	TGTGCCAGCAGTCCCCGACTAGCGGGACGTCGTGAGCAGTACTTC	CASSPRLAGRREQYF
TRBV28	many	TRBJ2-7	NA	TGTGCCAGCACGGACTCCCCCGACTACGAGCAGTACTTC	CASTDSPDYEQYF
TRBV20-1	NA	TRBJ2-7	NA	TGCAGTGCTAGAGACCCGGGACGGAGCTCCTACGAGCAGTACTTC	CSARDPGRSSYEQYF
TRBV5-1	NA	TRBJ1-1	NA	TGCGCCAGCAGAATCGACTTGAACACTGAAGCTTTCTTT	CASRIDLNTEAFF
TRBV2	NA	TRBJ2-7	TRBD2	TGTGCCAGCAGTGATTTGTGGGCTAGCGGGAGGAGCTCCTACGAGCAGTACTTC	CASSDLWASGRSSYEQYF
TRBV6-1	NA	TRBJ1-1	NA	TGTGCCAGCAGTCGTTCCCAGGAGGCGAACACTGAAGCTTTCTTT	CASSRSQEANTEAFF
TRBV2	few	TRBJ1-5	NA	TGTGCCAGCAGTGAAGGGAGAGGGTCAAGCAATCAGCCCCAGCATTTT	CASSEGRGSSNQPQHF